Sequencing of this TCR beta chain was carried out in a study of breast tumors, draining lymph nodes, adjacent tissues. The lymph nodes were axillary draining lymph nodes from breast cancer patients. TCRdb itself ran the multiplex PCR reads through MiXCR, one entry per CDR3 protein. The table records some 170,000 distinct CDR3 sequences, roughly a third of them present only once. This clonotype was seen many times. Sequencing input: axillary lymph node tissue. The sequence was collected from a female donor with breast cancer. Some clones in this sample may be carry-over from other donors' samples.

CDR3 region: CASEGDGAYEQYF. CDR3 nucleotides: TGTGCCAGCGAGGGGGACGGAGCCTACGAGCAGTACTTC. This chain uses TRBV28 with TRBJ2-7, with D possibly being TRBD1 (6 bases). V was shortened by 8 bases and J by 2 bases, with 13 bases between the two germline ends. CDR1 MDHEN and CDR2 SYDVKM come from the germline V gene. The CDR3 contains 13 residues.